A selection of T cell receptor beta chains follows, all from one sample in a study of CD8 T cells in Susac syndrome. TCRdb re-derived calls from the immunoSEQ multiplex PCR reads in MiXCR, one entry per CDR3 protein. Found here are under 300,000 distinct CDR3 sequences, about 96% of them singletons; the top ten hold approximately 0.094%. The sample was CD4+ T cells from PBMCs. These receptors originate from a human donor with Susac syndrome. Each CDR3 is given with its conserved first and last residue. D genes are given only for firm matches. Not all rows give a size; the values are once, few, many and, for expanded clones, a class.

clone size: NA; V gene: TRBV5-1; J gene: TRBJ2-5; D gene: NA; CDR3 DNA: TGCGCCAGCAGCACTACCGCTAGCGCCCTAGAGACCCAGTACTTC; CDR3 protein: CASSTTASALETQYF
clone size: NA; V gene: TRBV20-1; J gene: TRBJ2-3; D gene: NA; CDR3 DNA: TGCAGTGCTACGGGTATTGAAAGGAGCACAGATACGCAGTATTTT; CDR3 protein: CSATGIERSTDTQYF
clone size: once; V gene: TRBV9; J gene: TRBJ2-7; D gene: NA; CDR3 DNA: TGTGCCAGCAGCGACCCACACCCCGAGCAGTACTTC; CDR3 protein: CASSDPHPEQYF
clone size: NA; V gene: TRBV7-2; J gene: TRBJ2-2; D gene: NA; CDR3 DNA: TGTGCCAGCAGCTCGTGGACGGGGGACCCTACCGGGGAGCTGTTTTTT; CDR3 protein: CASSSWTGDPTGELFF
clone size: NA; V gene: TRBV20-1; J gene: TRBJ2-2; D gene: TRBD2; CDR3 DNA: TGCAGTGCTACACAGGCAGCGGGAGGGCCTACGGGGGAGCTGTTTTTT; CDR3 protein: CSATQAAGGPTGELFF
clone size: NA; V gene: TRBV5-4; J gene: TRBJ1-2; D gene: NA; CDR3 DNA: TGTGCCAGCAGCTCTCCCGGACGGATCATTGGCTACACCTTC; CDR3 protein: CASSSPGRIIGYTF
clone size: NA; V gene: TRBV29-1; J gene: TRBJ2-3; D gene: TRBD2; CDR3 DNA: TGCAGCGTTGTTTTTGGGACTACGTCTAGAACGCAGTATTTT; CDR3 protein: CSVVFGTTSRTQYF
clone size: NA; V gene: TRBV7-3; J gene: TRBJ2-5; D gene: NA; CDR3 DNA: TGTGCCAGCAGCGCAACGCAGGGAGGCCAAGAGACCCAGTACTTC; CDR3 protein: CASSATQGGQETQYF
clone size: NA; V gene: TRBV29-1; J gene: TRBJ2-1; D gene: TRBD2; CDR3 DNA: TGCAGCGCCCCAACCACTAGCGGAGCCTACAATGAGCAGTTCTTC; CDR3 protein: CSAPTTSGAYNEQFF
clone size: NA; V gene: TRBV10-3; J gene: TRBJ1-1; D gene: NA; CDR3 DNA: TGTGCCATTCGAGGCGCTTCGGCGAACACTGAAGCTTTCTTT; CDR3 protein: CAIRGASANTEAFF
clone size: NA; V gene: TRBV5-4; J gene: TRBJ2-7; D gene: TRBD2; CDR3 DNA: TGTGCCAGCAGCTGGGGACTAGCGGGTAGCTACGAGCAGTACTTC; CDR3 protein: CASSWGLAGSYEQYF
clone size: NA; V gene: TRBV7-6; J gene: TRBJ2-5; D gene: TRBD2; CDR3 DNA: TGTGCCAGCACCCACCCGACTAGCGGACAAGATACCCAGTACTTC; CDR3 protein: CASTHPTSGQDTQYF
clone size: NA; V gene: TRBV11-2; J gene: TRBJ2-7; D gene: NA; CDR3 DNA: TGTGCCAGCAGCTTAGATGACAGCGTCTTCTTGGAAGAGCAGTACTTC; CDR3 protein: CASSLDDSVFLEEQYF
clone size: NA; V gene: TRBV25-1; J gene: TRBJ2-7; D gene: TRBD2; CDR3 DNA: TGTGCCAGCAGGGGGGGGTACGAGCAGTACTTC; CDR3 protein: CASRGGYEQYF
clone size: NA; V gene: TRBV20-1; J gene: TRBJ1-1; D gene: NA; CDR3 DNA: TGCAGTGCTTGGGCAGCACTACCATCGGAAGCTTTCTTT; CDR3 protein: CSAWAALPSEAFF
clone size: NA; V gene: TRBV30; J gene: TRBJ2-7; D gene: NA; CDR3 DNA: TGTGCCTGGAGTGTTGTGACTTACTCCTACGAGCAGTACTTC; CDR3 protein: CAWSVVTYSYEQYF
clone size: NA; V gene: TRBV29-1; J gene: TRBJ2-1; D gene: NA; CDR3 DNA: TGCAGCGCTACTAGTTCGTTACTCAATGAGCAGTTCTTC; CDR3 protein: CSATSSLLNEQFF
clone size: NA; V gene: TRBV7-2; J gene: TRBJ1-5; D gene: NA; CDR3 DNA: TGTGCCAGCAGGGAGGGACCGAGCAATCAGCCCCAGCATTTT; CDR3 protein: CASREGPSNQPQHF
clone size: NA; V gene: TRBV20-1; J gene: TRBJ2-1; D gene: NA; CDR3 DNA: TGCAGTGCTAGAAGGGGATGGGAGAGCTCCTACAATGAGCAGTTCTTC; CDR3 protein: CSARRGWESSYNEQFF
clone size: NA; V gene: TRBV20-1; J gene: TRBJ1-3; D gene: TRBD1; CDR3 DNA: TGCAGTGCTAGAGGGGACAGGGGATATGAAAACACCATATATTTT; CDR3 protein: CSARGDRGYENTIYF
clone size: few; V gene: TRBV25-1; J gene: TRBJ2-2; D gene: TRBD2; CDR3 DNA: TGTGCCAGCAGTTTAGCGGGAAACACCGGGGAGCTGTTTTTT; CDR3 protein: CASSLAGNTGELFF
clone size: NA; V gene: TRBV12-3/TRBV12-4; J gene: TRBJ1-5; D gene: NA; CDR3 DNA: TGTGCCAGCAGGGGACCCGGCGATCAGCCCCAGCATTTT; CDR3 protein: CASRGPGDQPQHF
clone size: NA; V gene: TRBV4-1; J gene: TRBJ2-3; D gene: NA; CDR3 DNA: TGCGCCAGCAGCCAAGGGGCCCGTCTGGCAGATACGCAGTATTTT; CDR3 protein: CASSQGARLADTQYF
clone size: NA; V gene: TRBV18; J gene: TRBJ2-6; D gene: NA; CDR3 DNA: TGTGCCAGCTCACCAATGGACACTGGGGCCAACGTCCTGACTTTC; CDR3 protein: CASSPMDTGANVLTF
clone size: NA; V gene: TRBV29-1; J gene: TRBJ2-1; D gene: TRBD2; CDR3 DNA: TGCAGCGTTGAAGGGACTAGCGGGAGGAACTCCTACAATGAGCAGTTCTTC; CDR3 protein: CSVEGTSGRNSYNEQFF
clone size: NA; V gene: TRBV5-1; J gene: TRBJ2-5; D gene: NA; CDR3 DNA: TGCGCCAGCAGCTCAAGGACAGCCGAAGAGACCCAGTACTTC; CDR3 protein: CASSSRTAEETQYF
clone size: once; V gene: TRBV14; J gene: TRBJ1-5; D gene: NA; CDR3 DNA: TGTGCCAGCCCCCATAGGGGGAATCAGCCCCAGCATTTT; CDR3 protein: CASPHRGNQPQHF
clone size: NA; V gene: TRBV29-1; J gene: TRBJ2-5; D gene: NA; CDR3 DNA: TGCAGCGTTAACAGGGTGGATGAGACCCAGTACTTC; CDR3 protein: CSVNRVDETQYF
clone size: NA; V gene: TRBV27; J gene: TRBJ2-1; D gene: NA; CDR3 DNA: TGTGCCAGCAGTTTCCAACAGTTTCCCAATGAGCAGTTCTTC; CDR3 protein: CASSFQQFPNEQFF
clone size: NA; V gene: TRBV2; J gene: TRBJ2-7; D gene: NA; CDR3 DNA: TGTGCCAGCAGCTGGGACAACTCCTACGAGCAGTACTTC; CDR3 protein: CASSWDNSYEQYF
clone size: NA; V gene: TRBV4-2; J gene: TRBJ2-7; D gene: NA; CDR3 DNA: TGTGCCAGCAGCCAAGCGGATCAGGACCCCTACGAGCAGTACTTC; CDR3 protein: CASSQADQDPYEQYF
clone size: once; V gene: TRBV29-1; J gene: TRBJ2-2; D gene: TRBD2; CDR3 DNA: TGCAGCGTTGCCTTTCTAGCGGGAGCGGCCGGGGAGCTGTTTTTT; CDR3 protein: CSVAFLAGAAGELFF
clone size: NA; V gene: TRBV25-1; J gene: TRBJ2-5; D gene: NA; CDR3 DNA: TGTGCCAGCAGTGAAATCGGGAAAGAGACCCAGTACTTC; CDR3 protein: CASSEIGKETQYF
clone size: NA; V gene: TRBV5-4; J gene: TRBJ2-5; D gene: TRBD2; CDR3 DNA: TGTGCCAGCAGCTTGGCGGGGCTCCTAGCGGGAAGGCAAGAGACCCAGTACTTC; CDR3 protein: CASSLAGLLAGRQETQYF
clone size: NA; V gene: TRBV20-1; J gene: TRBJ1-2; D gene: TRBD1; CDR3 DNA: TGCAGGCCGGGACAGGAGTATGGCTACACCTTC; CDR3 protein: CRPGQEYGYTF
clone size: NA; V gene: TRBV5-4; J gene: TRBJ2-7; D gene: TRBD1; CDR3 DNA: TGTGCCAGCAGCCATGGAGTACCGGGACAGGGCTACGAGCAGTACTTC; CDR3 protein: CASSHGVPGQGYEQYF
clone size: NA; V gene: TRBV4-1; J gene: TRBJ2-1; D gene: NA; CDR3 DNA: TGCGCCAGCAGCCAAGACCCTAGGGACATTTCCTACAATGAGCAGTTCTTC; CDR3 protein: CASSQDPRDISYNEQFF
clone size: NA; V gene: TRBV3-1; J gene: TRBJ1-2; D gene: NA; CDR3 DNA: TGTGCCAGCAGCCAACGGGGGGGCTACACCTTC; CDR3 protein: CASSQRGGYTF
clone size: once; V gene: TRBV20-1; J gene: TRBJ2-7; D gene: NA; CDR3 DNA: TGCAGTGCTAGCGAGTTCGGACGAAACTACGAGCAGTACTTC; CDR3 protein: CSASEFGRNYEQYF
clone size: NA; V gene: TRBV9; J gene: TRBJ1-2; D gene: NA; CDR3 DNA: TGTGCCAGCAGCCCCGGCCAGGGGAGGTATGGCTACACCTTC; CDR3 protein: CASSPGQGRYGYTF
clone size: NA; V gene: TRBV28; J gene: TRBJ2-1; D gene: TRBD2; CDR3 DNA: TGTGCCAGCAGCTTAGCGGGAGAGGGTGACCACAATGAGCAGTTCTTC; CDR3 protein: CASSLAGEGDHNEQFF